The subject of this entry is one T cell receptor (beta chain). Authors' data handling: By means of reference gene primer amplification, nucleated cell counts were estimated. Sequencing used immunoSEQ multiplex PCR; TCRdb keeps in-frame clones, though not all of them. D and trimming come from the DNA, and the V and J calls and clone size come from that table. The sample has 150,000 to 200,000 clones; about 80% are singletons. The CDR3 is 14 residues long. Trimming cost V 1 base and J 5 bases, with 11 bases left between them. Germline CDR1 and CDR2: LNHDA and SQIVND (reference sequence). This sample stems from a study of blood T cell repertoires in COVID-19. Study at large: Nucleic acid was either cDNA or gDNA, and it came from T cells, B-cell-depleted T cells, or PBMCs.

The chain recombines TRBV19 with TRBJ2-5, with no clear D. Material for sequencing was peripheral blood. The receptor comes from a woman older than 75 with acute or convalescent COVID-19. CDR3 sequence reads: CASSIGPGMETQYF. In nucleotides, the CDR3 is TGTGCCAGTAGTATAGGTCCAGGTATGGAGACCCAGTACTTC.